The source of this T cell receptor (beta chain) is a study of CD8 T cells in ankylosing spondylitis. Deletions cut 0 bases from V and 5 bases from J, with 7 bases between. This CDR3 is built from 14 residues. Germline lookup yields CDR1 MNHEY and CDR2 SVGAGI. Study-level results: Blood from ankylosing spondylitis patients appeared to carry a characteristic roughly 8-variant TCR beta motif. Significant enrichment of disease-linked clones was reported in matched ankylosing spondylitis synovial fluid.

TCRdb redid the calling of the 5' RACE reads with MiXCR, one entry per CDR3 protein. The sample lists 390,000 or so distinct CDR3 sequences, approximately 20% occurring once. This clonotype turned up a few times. Its antigen is still unknown. This rearrangement joins TRBV6-5 to TRBJ2-2, with D hard to call. Sequencing input: blood, either unsorted or a sorted T cell fraction (not recorded which). The origin of this receptor is a male donor with ankylosing spondylitis. The CDR3 DNA reads as TGTGCCAGCAGTTACTCTTTTGGGACCGGGGAGCTGTTTTTT. Translated, it gives CASSYSFGTGELFF.